This T cell receptor (beta chain) was recorded in a study of cytomegalovirus exposure and HLA in healthy donors. Primers: 60 Vbeta forward and 13 Jbeta reverse. Repertoires were generated with immunoSEQ multiplex PCR, while TCRdb's copy carries only in-frame clones and drops some. The sample contains tens of thousands of clones, roughly 80% of which appear only once. Germline CDR1 MNHEY, CDR2 SVGAGI. The CDR3 length is 14 residues. V was shortened by 6 bases and J by 0 bases, with 11 bases between the two germline ends. Healthy bone marrow donors supplied every sample. The chain joins TRBV6-5 to TRBJ2-5, with D possibly being TRBD1 (6 bases). The sequencing input was PBMCs. The origin of this receptor is a woman in her fifties or sixties in good health and CMV-seronegative. The DNA for the CDR3 is TGTGCCAGCAGCCCAGGGGTGTACCAAGAGACCCAGTACTTC. Its translation is CASSPGVYQETQYF.